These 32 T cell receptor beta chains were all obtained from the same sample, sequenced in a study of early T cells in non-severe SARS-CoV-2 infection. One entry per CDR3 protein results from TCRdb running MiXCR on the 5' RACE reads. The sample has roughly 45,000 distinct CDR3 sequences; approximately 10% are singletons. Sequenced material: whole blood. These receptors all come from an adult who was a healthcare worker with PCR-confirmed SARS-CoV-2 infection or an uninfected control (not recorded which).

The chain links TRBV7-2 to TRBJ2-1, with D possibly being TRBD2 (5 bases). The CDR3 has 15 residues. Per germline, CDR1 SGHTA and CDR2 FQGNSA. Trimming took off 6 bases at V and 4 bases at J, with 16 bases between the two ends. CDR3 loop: CASRPMAGDYNEQFF. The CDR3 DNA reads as TGTGCCAGCAGGCCAATGGCGGGTGATTACAATGAGCAGTTCTTC.

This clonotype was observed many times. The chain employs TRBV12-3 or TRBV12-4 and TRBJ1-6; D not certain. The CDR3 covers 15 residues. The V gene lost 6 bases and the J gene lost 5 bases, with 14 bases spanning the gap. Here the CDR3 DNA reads TGTGCCAGCAGAACTAACCGGGTTAATAATTCACCCCTCCACTTT. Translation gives CASRTNRVNNSPLHF.

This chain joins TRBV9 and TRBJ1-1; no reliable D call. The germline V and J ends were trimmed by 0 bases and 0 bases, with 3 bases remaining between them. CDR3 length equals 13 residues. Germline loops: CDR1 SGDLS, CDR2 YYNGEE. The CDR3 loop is CASSVVLNTEAFF. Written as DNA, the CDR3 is TGTGCCAGCAGCGTAGTCTTGAACACTGAAGCTTTCTTT.

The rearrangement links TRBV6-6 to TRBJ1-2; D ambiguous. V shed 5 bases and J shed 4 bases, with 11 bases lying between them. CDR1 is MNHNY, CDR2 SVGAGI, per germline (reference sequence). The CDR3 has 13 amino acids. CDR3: CASSVDGLYGYTF. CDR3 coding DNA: TGTGCCAGCAGTGTAGACGGTCTCTATGGCTACACCTTC.

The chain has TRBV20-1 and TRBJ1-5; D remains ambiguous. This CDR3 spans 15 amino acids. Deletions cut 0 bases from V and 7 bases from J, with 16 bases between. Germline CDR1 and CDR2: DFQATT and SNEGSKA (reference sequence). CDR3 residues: CSARDIVEGRQPQHF. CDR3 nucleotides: TGCAGTGCTAGAGATATTGTGGAGGGTAGGCAGCCCCAGCATTTT.

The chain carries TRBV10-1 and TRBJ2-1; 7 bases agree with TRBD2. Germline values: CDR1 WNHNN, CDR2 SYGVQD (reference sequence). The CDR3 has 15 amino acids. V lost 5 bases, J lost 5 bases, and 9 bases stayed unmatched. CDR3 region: CASSPSGDLNNEQFF. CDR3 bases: TGCGCCAGCAGTCCGAGCGGGGACCTCAACAATGAGCAGTTCTTC.

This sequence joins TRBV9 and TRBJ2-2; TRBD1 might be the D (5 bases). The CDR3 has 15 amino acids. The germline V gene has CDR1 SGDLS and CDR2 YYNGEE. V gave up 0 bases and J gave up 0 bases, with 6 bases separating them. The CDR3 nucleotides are TGTGCCAGCAGCGTAGCCAGGGCGAACACCGGGGAGCTGTTTTTT. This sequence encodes CASSVARANTGELFF.

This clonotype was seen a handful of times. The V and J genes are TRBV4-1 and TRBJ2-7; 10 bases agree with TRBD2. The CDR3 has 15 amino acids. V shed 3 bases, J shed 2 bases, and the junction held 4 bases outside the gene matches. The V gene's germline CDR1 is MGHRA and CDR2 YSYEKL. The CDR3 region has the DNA TGCGCCAGCAGCCAGTCTAGCGGGGGACCCTACGAGCAGTACTTC. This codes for CASSQSSGGPYEQYF.

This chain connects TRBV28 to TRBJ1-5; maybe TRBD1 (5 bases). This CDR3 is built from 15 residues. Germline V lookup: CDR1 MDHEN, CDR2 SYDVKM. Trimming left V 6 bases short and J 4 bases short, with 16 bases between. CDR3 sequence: CASSLTGIGNQPQHF. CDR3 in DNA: TGTGCCAGCAGCCTCACAGGAATAGGGAATCAGCCCCAGCATTTT.

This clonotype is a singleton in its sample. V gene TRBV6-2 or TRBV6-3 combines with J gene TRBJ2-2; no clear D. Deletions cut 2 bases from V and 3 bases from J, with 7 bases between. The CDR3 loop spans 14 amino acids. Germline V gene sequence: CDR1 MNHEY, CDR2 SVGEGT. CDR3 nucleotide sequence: TGTGCCAGCAGTTACGGCGGATACACCGGGGAGCTGTTTTTT. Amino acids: CASSYGGYTGELFF.

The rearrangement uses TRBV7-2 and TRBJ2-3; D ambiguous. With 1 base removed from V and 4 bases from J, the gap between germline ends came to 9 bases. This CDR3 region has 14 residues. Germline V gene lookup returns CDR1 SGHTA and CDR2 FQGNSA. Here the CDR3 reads CASSLGAYADTQYF. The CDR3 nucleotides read TGTGCCAGCAGCTTAGGGGCCTATGCAGATACGCAGTATTTT.

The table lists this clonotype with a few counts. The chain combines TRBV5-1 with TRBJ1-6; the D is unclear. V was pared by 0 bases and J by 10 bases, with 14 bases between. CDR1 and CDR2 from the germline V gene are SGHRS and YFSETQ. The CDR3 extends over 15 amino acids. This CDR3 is CASSLATSEGSPLHF. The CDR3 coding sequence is TGCGCCAGCAGCTTGGCAACCTCCGAGGGCTCACCCCTCCACTTT.

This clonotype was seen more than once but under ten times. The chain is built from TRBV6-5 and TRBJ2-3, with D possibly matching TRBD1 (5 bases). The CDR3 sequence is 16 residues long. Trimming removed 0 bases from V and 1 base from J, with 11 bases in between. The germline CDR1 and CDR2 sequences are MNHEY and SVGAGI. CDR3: CASSYSGPVGTDTQYF. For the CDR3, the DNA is TGTGCCAGCAGTTACTCGGGGCCGGTGGGCACAGATACGCAGTATTTT.

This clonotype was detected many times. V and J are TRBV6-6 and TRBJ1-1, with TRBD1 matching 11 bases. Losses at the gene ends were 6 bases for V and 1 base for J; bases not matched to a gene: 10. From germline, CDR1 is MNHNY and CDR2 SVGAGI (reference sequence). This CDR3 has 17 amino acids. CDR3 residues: CASRISDRGRGNTEAFF. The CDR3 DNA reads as TGTGCCAGCAGGATTTCGGACAGGGGGCGCGGGAACACTGAAGCTTTCTTT.

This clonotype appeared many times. CDR3 in amino acids: CASSLAGSQETQYF. The CDR3 nucleotides read TGTGCCAGCAGCTTGGCGGGGTCCCAAGAGACCCAGTACTTC. The chain links TRBV5-5 to TRBJ2-5, with a possible D match to TRBD2 (5 bases). V lost 0 bases to trimming and J lost 1 base, with 7 bases between them. The CDR3 totals 14 residues. Germline V gene sequence: CDR1 SGHKS, CDR2 YYEKEE (reference sequence).

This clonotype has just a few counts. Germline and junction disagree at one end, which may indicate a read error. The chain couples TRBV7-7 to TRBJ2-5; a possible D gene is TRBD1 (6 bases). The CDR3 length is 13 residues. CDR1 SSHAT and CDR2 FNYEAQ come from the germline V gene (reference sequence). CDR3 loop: CASSRGQQETQYF. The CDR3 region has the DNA TGTGCTAGCAGCCGAGGACAGCAAGAGACCCAGTACTTC.

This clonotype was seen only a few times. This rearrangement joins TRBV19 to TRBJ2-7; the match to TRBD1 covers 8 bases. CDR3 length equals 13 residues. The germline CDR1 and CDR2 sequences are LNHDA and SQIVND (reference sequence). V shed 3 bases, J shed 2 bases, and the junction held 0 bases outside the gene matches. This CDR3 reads CASSMTGAYEQYF. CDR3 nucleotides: TGTGCCAGTAGTATGACAGGGGCCTACGAGCAGTACTTC.

The CDR3 here is CASSMGRTEAFF. DNA for the CDR3: TGTGCCAGCAGCATGGGGAGGACTGAAGCTTTCTTT. The V gene is TRBV7-2, the J gene TRBJ1-1; no clear D. Germline V gene lookup returns CDR1 SGHTA and CDR2 FQGNSA. Deletions cut 5 bases from V and 5 bases from J, with 9 bases between. The CDR3 loop spans 12 amino acids. The variable domain in full, with the rest retrieved from reference TRBV7-2 and TRBJ1-1, is GAGVSQSPSNKVTEKGKDVELRCDPISGHTALYWYRQSLGQGLEFLIYFQGNSAPDKSGLPSDRFSAERTGGSVSTLTIQRTQQEDSAVYLCASSMGRTEAFFGQGTRLTVV.

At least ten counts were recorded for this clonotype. CDR3 loop: CATSDPASELNGNEQFF. The CDR3 coding sequence is TGTGCCACCAGTGACCCGGCCAGCGAATTGAATGGGAATGAGCAGTTCTTC. The rearrangement joins TRBV24-1 to TRBJ2-1; D is ambiguous. Deletions cut 4 bases from V and 7 bases from J, with 22 bases between. The CDR3 has 17 amino acids. Germline-derived CDR1 and CDR2 are KGHDR and SFDVKD.

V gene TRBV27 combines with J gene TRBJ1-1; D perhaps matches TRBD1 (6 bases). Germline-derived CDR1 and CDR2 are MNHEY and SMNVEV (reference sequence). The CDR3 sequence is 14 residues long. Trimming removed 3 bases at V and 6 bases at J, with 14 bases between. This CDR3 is CASSFLDSGAEAFF. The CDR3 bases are TGTGCCAGCAGTTTTTTGGACAGTGGGGCTGAAGCTTTCTTT.

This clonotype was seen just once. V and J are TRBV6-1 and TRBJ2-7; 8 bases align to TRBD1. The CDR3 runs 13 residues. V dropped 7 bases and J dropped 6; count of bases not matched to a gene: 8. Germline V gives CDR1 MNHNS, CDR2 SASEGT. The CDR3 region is CASKKLTGGEQYF. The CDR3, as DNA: TGTGCCAGCAAGAAGCTCACAGGGGGCGAGCAGTACTTC.

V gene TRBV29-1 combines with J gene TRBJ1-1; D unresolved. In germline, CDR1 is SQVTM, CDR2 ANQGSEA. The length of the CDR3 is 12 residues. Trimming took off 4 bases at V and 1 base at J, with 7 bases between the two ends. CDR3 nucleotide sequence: TGCAGCGTTGTCCCCAGGAACACTGAAGCTTTCTTT. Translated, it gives CSVVPRNTEAFF. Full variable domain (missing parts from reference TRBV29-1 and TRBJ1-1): SAVISQKPSRDICQRGTSLTIQCQVDSQVTMMFWYRQQPGQSLTLIATANQGSEATYESGFVIDKFPISRPNLTFSTLTVSNMSPEDSSIYLCSVVPRNTEAFFGQGTRLTVV.

As DNA, the CDR3 is TGCAGCGTTGCCAATGGCTACACCTTC. The encoded protein is CSVANGYTF. The chain carries TRBV29-1 and TRBJ1-2; unclear D gene. The CDR3 sequence is 9 residues long. The germline V gene has CDR1 SQVTM and CDR2 ANQGSEA. V was clipped by 4 bases and J by 6 bases, with 3 bases between them.

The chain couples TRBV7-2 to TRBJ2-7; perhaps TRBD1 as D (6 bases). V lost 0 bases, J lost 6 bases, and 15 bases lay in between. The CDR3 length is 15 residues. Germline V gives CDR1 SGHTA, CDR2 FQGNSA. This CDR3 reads CASSLAGQSGVEQYF. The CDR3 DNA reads TGTGCCAGCAGCTTAGCCGGACAGTCCGGGGTCGAGCAGTACTTC.

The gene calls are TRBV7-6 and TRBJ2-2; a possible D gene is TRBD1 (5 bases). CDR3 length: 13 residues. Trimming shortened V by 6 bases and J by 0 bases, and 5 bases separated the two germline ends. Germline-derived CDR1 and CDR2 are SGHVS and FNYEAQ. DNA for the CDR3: TGTGCCAGCAGAGGGGCGAACACCGGGGAGCTGTTTTTT. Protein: CASRGANTGELFF.

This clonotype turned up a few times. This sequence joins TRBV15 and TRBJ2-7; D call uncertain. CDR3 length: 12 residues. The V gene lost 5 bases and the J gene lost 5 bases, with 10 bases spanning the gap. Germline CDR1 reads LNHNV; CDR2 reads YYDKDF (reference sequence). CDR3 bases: TGTGCCACCAGCGGTAGTCCCCACGAGCAGTACTTC. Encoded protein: CATSGSPHEQYF.

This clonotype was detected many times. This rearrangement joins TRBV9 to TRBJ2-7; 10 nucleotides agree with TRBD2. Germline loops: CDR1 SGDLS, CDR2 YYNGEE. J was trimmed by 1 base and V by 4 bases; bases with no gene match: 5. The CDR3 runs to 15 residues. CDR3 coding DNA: TGTGCCAGCAGCCCGCGGACTAGCGGTTCCTACGAGCAGTACTTC. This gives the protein CASSPRTSGSYEQYF.

CDR3 bases: TGTGCCAGCAGCTCTCTGACGGGGAGACAGGGACAAGATACGCAGTATTTT. It specifies CASSSLTGRQGQDTQYF. This chain links TRBV3-1 with TRBJ2-3; 7 positions agree with TRBD1. The CDR3 sequence is 17 residues long. Per the germline V gene, CDR1 is LGHDT and CDR2 is YNNKEL (reference sequence). The junction had 16 bases not matched to a gene; V was cut back by 5 bases and J by 5 bases.

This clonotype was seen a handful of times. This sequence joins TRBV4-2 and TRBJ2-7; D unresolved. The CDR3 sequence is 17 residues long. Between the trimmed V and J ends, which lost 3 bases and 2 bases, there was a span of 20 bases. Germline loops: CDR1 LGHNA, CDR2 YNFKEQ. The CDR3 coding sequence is TGTGCCAGCAGCCAGCTGCCCCACAGCGACCTTACCTACGAGCAGTACTTC. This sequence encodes CASSQLPHSDLTYEQYF.

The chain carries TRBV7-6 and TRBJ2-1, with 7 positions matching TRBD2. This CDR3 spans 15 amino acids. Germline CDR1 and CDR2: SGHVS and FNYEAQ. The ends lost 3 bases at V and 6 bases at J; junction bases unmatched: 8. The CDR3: CASSFGLVGRNEQFF. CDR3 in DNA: TGTGCCAGCAGCTTCGGACTAGTCGGTCGCAATGAGCAGTTCTTC. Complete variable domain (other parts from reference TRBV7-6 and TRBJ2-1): GAGVSQSPRYKVTKRGQDVALRCDPISGHVSLYWYRQALGQGPEFLTYFNYEAQQDKSGLPNDRFSAERPEGSISTLTIQRTEQRDSAMYRCASSFGLVGRNEQFFGPGTRLTVL.

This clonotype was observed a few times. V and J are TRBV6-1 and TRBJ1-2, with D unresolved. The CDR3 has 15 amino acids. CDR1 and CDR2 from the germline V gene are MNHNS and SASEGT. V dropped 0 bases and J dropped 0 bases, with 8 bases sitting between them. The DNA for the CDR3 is TGTGCCAGCAGTGAAGCGCTGGGAGCTAACTATGGCTACACCTTC. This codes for CASSEALGANYGYTF.

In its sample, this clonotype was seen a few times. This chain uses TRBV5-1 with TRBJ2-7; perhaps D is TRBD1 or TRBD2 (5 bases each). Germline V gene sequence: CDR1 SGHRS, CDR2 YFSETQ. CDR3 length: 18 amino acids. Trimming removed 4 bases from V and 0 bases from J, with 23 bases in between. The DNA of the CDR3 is TGCGCCAGCAGCGTGGGGACGGGTAGCGAGACATACTCCTACGAGCAGTACTTC. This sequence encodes CASSVGTGSETYSYEQYF.